This is a list of T cell receptor beta chains from one sample in a study of T-cell memory formation after mild COVID-19. MiXCR, run by TCRdb on the 5' RACE reads, gives a single entry per CDR3 protein. The sample holds hundreds of thousands of distinct CDR3 sequences, about 20% seen once. The sequenced sample consisted of PBMCs or a T cell subset sorted from them (not recorded which). The receptors originated from an adult woman who had mild COVID-19 (a few samples of this study predate the infection). Cell type and time point are not known. The CDR3 runs from the conserved cysteine through the conserved F or W. Fields, in order: D gene, J gene, V gene, clone size, CDR3 DNA, CDR3 protein. A D gene is named only where the DNA matches it firmly. Not every row has a clone size; where given, it reads once, few, many or a size class.

TRBD1,TRBJ2-7,TRBV19,NA,TGTGCCAGTAGTATGACAGGGGGCGCGGGGGAGCAGTACTTC,CASSMTGGAGEQYF
TRBD2,TRBJ2-7,TRBV19,NA,TGTGCCAGTAGTCTTACGGCTAGCGGGTACGAGCAGTACTTC,CASSLTASGYEQYF
TRBD1,TRBJ1-1,TRBV12-3/TRBV12-4,many,TGTGCCAGCAGTTCCTTTGACAGGGGGACGGAAGCTTTCTTT,CASSSFDRGTEAFF
NA,TRBJ2-7,TRBV7-9,NA,TGTGCCAGCCGTACAGCTGATTCCTACGAGCAGTACTTC,CASRTADSYEQYF
TRBD1,TRBJ1-3,TRBV7-8,many,TGTGCCAGCAGCTTACTCCGACAGGGTGGAAACACCATATATTTT,CASSLLRQGGNTIYF
TRBD1,TRBJ1-4,TRBV6-5,NA,TGTGCCAGCAGAGACAGACAGGGGACTAATGAAAAACTGTTTTTT,CASRDRQGTNEKLFF
NA,TRBJ1-5,TRBV12-3/TRBV12-4,few,TGTGCCAGCAGTGACGGTGACAATCAGCCCCAGCATTTT,CASSDGDNQPQHF
TRBD2,TRBJ2-3,TRBV7-9,NA,TGTGCCAGCAGCACCCGGACTAGCGGGAGGGCCGGGGCAGATACGCAGTATTTT,CASSTRTSGRAGADTQYF
NA,TRBJ2-7,TRBV7-9,few,TGTGCCAGCAGCTCAACCTCCTACGAGCAGTACTTC,CASSSTSYEQYF
NA,TRBJ1-1,TRBV7-6,few,TGTGCCAGCAGCCCATCGGGGCGTGCTGAAGCTTTCTTT,CASSPSGRAEAFF
NA,TRBJ2-5,TRBV7-9,many,TGTGCCAGCAGCTCCAGAGGGGGAGAGACCCAGTACTTC,CASSSRGGETQYF
NA,TRBJ1-2,TRBV7-8,few,TGTGCCAGCAGCTCAATATTTCCCGGGACACTCTATGGCTACACCTTC,CASSSIFPGTLYGYTF
NA,TRBJ2-7,TRBV4-3,few,TGCGCCAGCAGCCAAGAAGGGGTCCCCCTAGTGTACGAGCAGTACTTC,CASSQEGVPLVYEQYF
TRBD2,TRBJ2-1,TRBV7-9,few,TGTGCCAGCAGCTTTAGTATTCTCCCGACTAGCGGGAGTTGGGATGAGCAGTTCTTC,CASSFSILPTSGSWDEQFF
NA,TRBJ2-1,TRBV18,NA,TGTGCCAGCTCACCACAGGAAAATGAGCAGTTCTTC,CASSPQENEQFF
NA,TRBJ1-3,TRBV5-1,NA,TGCGCCAGCAGCGCCACCCCTGGATCGTCTGGAAACACCATATATTTT,CASSATPGSSGNTIYF
TRBD2,TRBJ2-7,TRBV6-2/TRBV6-3,few,TGTGCCAGCAGTATTTACGGGACTAGCGTCGGCGAGCAGTACTTC,CASSIYGTSVGEQYF
NA,TRBJ1-5,TRBV6-1,NA,TGTGCCACCGGGCGGGGACAGCCCCAGCATTTT,CATGRGQPQHF
TRBD2,TRBJ2-7,TRBV20-1,NA,TGCAGTGCTAGGACTAGCGGAGCATCCTACGAGCAGTACTTC,CSARTSGASYEQYF
NA,TRBJ2-1,TRBV20-1,NA,TGCAGTGCTAGAGTTTTAAGGACCGCCTACAATGAGCAGTTCTTC,CSARVLRTAYNEQFF
NA,TRBJ1-2,TRBV5-1,NA,TGCGCCAGCAGCTTGTCAGGGCTGGTCTATGGCTACACCTTC,CASSLSGLVYGYTF
NA,TRBJ1-2,TRBV20-1,many,TGCAGTGCCCGTAACAAAGACAACTATGGCTACACCTTC,CSARNKDNYGYTF
TRBD1,TRBJ1-2,TRBV7-6,NA,TGTGCCAGCAGCGGTGGACAGGGGGCGGAGGGCTACACCTTC,CASSGGQGAEGYTF
NA,TRBJ2-1,TRBV5-6,few,TGTGCCAGCAGCTTGGTTACAGGGTGGAATGAGCAGTTCTTC,CASSLVTGWNEQFF
TRBD2,TRBJ2-1,TRBV27,NA,TGTGCCAGCAGTTTATCGGCGGGGGGTCGAGACAATGAGCAGTTCTTC,CASSLSAGGRDNEQFF
NA,TRBJ2-5,TRBV24-1,NA,TGTGCCACCAGTGACCAGGACACCGTCTGGGAGACCCAGTACTTC,CATSDQDTVWETQYF
NA,TRBJ1-1,TRBV29-1,NA,TGCAGCGTTGAAGACAGCCGGCTCGGTGAAGCTTTCTTT,CSVEDSRLGEAFF
NA,TRBJ1-2,TRBV6-5,NA,TGTGCCAGCAGTCGGTACCTCAACTATGGCTACACCTTC,CASSRYLNYGYTF
NA,TRBJ2-3,TRBV12-3/TRBV12-4,many,TGTGCCAGCAGCTCCCAGGGGGGGGATACGCAGTATTTT,CASSSQGGDTQYF
NA,TRBJ2-1,TRBV9,few,TGTGCCAGCAGCTCGCCTCTGGGGTTAGCGGAATACAATGAGCAGTTCTTC,CASSSPLGLAEYNEQFF
TRBD1,TRBJ1-2,TRBV29-1,few,TGCAGCGTTGAAGATTTCAGGGGGGCTTCCTATGGCTACACCTTC,CSVEDFRGASYGYTF
TRBD1,TRBJ1-6,TRBV3-1,NA,TGTGCCACCAAACAGGGGTATAATTCACCCCTCCACTTT,CATKQGYNSPLHF
TRBD2,TRBJ2-1,TRBV10-3,few,TGTGCCATTCAGACTAGCGGGGACAATGAGCAGTTCTTC,CAIQTSGDNEQFF
NA,TRBJ1-5,TRBV9,NA,TGTGCCAGCAGCGTAGATTGGACCAGCAATCAGCCCCAGCATTTT,CASSVDWTSNQPQHF
TRBD1,TRBJ2-7,TRBV7-9,few,TGTGCCAGCAGCTCCGGGACAGGGTTAGACGAGCAGTACTTC,CASSSGTGLDEQYF
NA,TRBJ2-1,TRBV12-2,NA,TGTGCAAGTCGCTTAGAGAGGACTAGTTGGGCCCGAAGCTCCTACAATGAGCAGTTCTTC,CASRLERTSWARSSYNEQFF
NA,TRBJ1-2,TRBV19,few,TGTGCCAGTAGTAGTCAGGCGGTTAACTATGGCTACACCTTC,CASSSQAVNYGYTF
TRBD2,TRBJ2-1,TRBV4-2,NA,TGTGCCAGCACCCGGCTAAGCGGGGGGGGGAATGAGCAGTTCTTC,CASTRLSGGGNEQFF
TRBD2,TRBJ2-3,TRBV7-9,NA,TGTGCCAGCAGCCCTAGCGGGGGGGATACGCAGTATTTT,CASSPSGGDTQYF
NA,TRBJ1-6,TRBV7-2,NA,TGTGCCAGCAGCTGGGGGTGGGGTTCACCCCTCCACTTT,CASSWGWGSPLHF
NA,TRBJ2-5,TRBV9,few,TGTGCCAGCAGCGTAGAGGCTAGCCAAGAGACCCAGTACTTC,CASSVEASQETQYF
NA,TRBJ1-5,TRBV12-5,NA,TGTGCTAGTGGTTTGGGGTACAATCAGCCCCAGCATTTT,CASGLGYNQPQHF
TRBD1,TRBJ2-7,TRBV5-1,NA,TGCGCCAGCAGCCCGGGCGTTCGACAGGGGATCGAGGAGCAGTACTTC,CASSPGVRQGIEEQYF
TRBD2,TRBJ2-7,TRBV5-1,few,TGCGCCAGCAGCCCGACTAGCGGGAGTTCCGAGCAGTACTTC,CASSPTSGSSEQYF
NA,TRBJ2-1,TRBV5-1,NA,TGCGCCAGCAGCTTTCAGGGGACTGGCGACAATGAGCAGTTCTTC,CASSFQGTGDNEQFF
NA,TRBJ1-1,TRBV20-1,few,TGCAGTGCTAGAGCCGTTGGACGGACGCTAGGGAACACTGAAGCTTTCTTT,CSARAVGRTLGNTEAFF
TRBD1,TRBJ1-4,TRBV12-3/TRBV12-4,few,TGTGCCAGCAGCCGGACAGGGGGGAGTGAAAAACTGTTTTTT,CASSRTGGSEKLFF
NA,TRBJ2-7,TRBV29-1,NA,TGCAGCGTTGGGCAGATCTACGAGCAGTACTTC,CSVGQIYEQYF
TRBD2,TRBJ2-7,TRBV7-9,NA,TGTGCCAGCAGCTTTAGCGGGAGAAGAGAGCAGTACTTC,CASSFSGRREQYF
NA,TRBJ2-3,TRBV12-3/TRBV12-4,NA,TGTGCCAGCAGTTCAGGGGGGATCAGAGATACGCAGTATTTT,CASSSGGIRDTQYF
NA,TRBJ1-1,TRBV7-9,few,TGTGCCAGCAGCTTAGTCCCCACTGAAGCTTTCTTT,CASSLVPTEAFF
TRBD1,TRBJ2-7,TRBV24-1,NA,TGTGCCACCAGTGATTCCGGGACAGGGGGCGAGCAGTACTTC,CATSDSGTGGEQYF
TRBD2,TRBJ2-7,TRBV29-1,few,TGCAGCGTCGGAAGCGGGACGGCCTACGAGCAGTACTTC,CSVGSGTAYEQYF